The clone carrying this T cell receptor (beta chain) was observed a few times. Preparation of the TCRbeta library used unique molecular identifiers. TCRdb redid the calling of the PCR reads with MiXCR, one entry per CDR3 protein. The data hold 350,000 to 450,000 distinct CDR3 sequences, with around 21% observed a single time. Per germline, CDR1 SEHNR and CDR2 FQNEAQ (reference sequence). This CDR3 has 14 residues. Deletions cut 8 bases from V and 0 bases from J, with 10 bases between. The data were obtained in a study of T-cell reconstitution after alpha-beta-depleted transplantation in children. The sample in question was PBMCs from the stem cell graft donor, obtained from the stem cell graft. The chain links TRBV7-9 to TRBJ2-2; TRBD2 might be the D (5 bases). This clonotype was obtained from a human donor who donated a stem cell graft to a child with acute myeloid leukemia. The CDR3 reads CASAWTANTGELFF. DNA for the CDR3: TGTGCCAGCGCATGGACTGCGAACACCGGGGAGCTGTTTTTT. Combining the CDR3 with reference TRBV7-9 and TRBJ2-2 gives the whole variable domain DTGVSQNPRHKITKRGQNVTFRCDPISEHNRLYWYRQTLGQGPEFLTYFQNEAQLEKSRLLSDRFSAERPKGSFSTLEIQRTEQGDSAMYLCASAWTANTGELFFGEGSRLTVL.